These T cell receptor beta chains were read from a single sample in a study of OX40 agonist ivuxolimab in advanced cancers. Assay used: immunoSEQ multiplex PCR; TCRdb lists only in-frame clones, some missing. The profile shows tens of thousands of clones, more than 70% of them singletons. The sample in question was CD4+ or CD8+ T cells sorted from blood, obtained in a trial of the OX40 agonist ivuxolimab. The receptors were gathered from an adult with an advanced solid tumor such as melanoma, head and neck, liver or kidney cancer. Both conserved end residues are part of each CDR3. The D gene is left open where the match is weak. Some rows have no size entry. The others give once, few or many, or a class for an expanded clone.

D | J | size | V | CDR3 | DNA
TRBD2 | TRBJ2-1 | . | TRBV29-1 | CSVDLLAGGMNEQFF | TGCAGCGTTGATCTACTAGCGGGAGGTATGAATGAGCAGTTCTTC
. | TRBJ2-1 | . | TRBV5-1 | CASSLEMGGSYNEQFF | TGCGCCAGCAGCTTGGAGATGGGGGGCTCCTACAATGAGCAGTTCTTC
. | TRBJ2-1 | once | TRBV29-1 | CSVGGLLLSNEQFF | TGCAGCGTGGGCGGGCTGCTGTTGTCCAATGAGCAGTTCTTC
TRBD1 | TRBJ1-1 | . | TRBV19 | CASTTGGAGNTEAFF | TGTGCCAGTACCACAGGGGGCGCGGGGAACACTGAAGCTTTCTTT
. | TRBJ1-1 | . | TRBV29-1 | CSVGYRVPEAFF | TGCAGCGTTGGGTACAGGGTCCCTGAAGCTTTCTTT
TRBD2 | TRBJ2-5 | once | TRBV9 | CASSSPGLGQETQYF | TGTGCCAGCAGCTCGCCGGGACTAGGCCAAGAGACCCAGTACTTC
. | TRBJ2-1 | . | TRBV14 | CASSQDRGRGFYNEQFF | TGTGCCAGCAGCCAAGATCGGGGCAGGGGATTTTACAATGAGCAGTTCTTC
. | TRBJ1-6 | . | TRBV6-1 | CASSEPLGQVNSPLHF | TGTGCCAGCAGTGAACCTCTCGGCCAGGTCAATTCACCCCTCCACTTT
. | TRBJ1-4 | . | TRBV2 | CASAEGEANEKLFF | TGTGCCAGCGCAGAGGGTGAAGCTAATGAAAAACTGTTTTTT
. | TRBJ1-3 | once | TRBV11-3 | CASSFPPGSSGNTIYF | TGTGCCAGCAGCTTCCCCCCTGGAAGCTCTGGAAACACCATATATTTT
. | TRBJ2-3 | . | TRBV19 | CASTGGHRTDTQYF | TGTGCCAGTACTGGCGGACACCGCACAGATACGCAGTATTTT
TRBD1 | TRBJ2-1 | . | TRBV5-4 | CASSLDGQGFNEQFF | TGTGCCAGCAGCTTAGATGGACAGGGATTTAATGAGCAGTTCTTC
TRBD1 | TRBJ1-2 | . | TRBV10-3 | CAISDRITGGGYGYTF | TGTGCCATCAGTGATCGAATAACAGGGGGCGGTTATGGCTACACCTTC
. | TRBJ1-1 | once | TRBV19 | CASSIGSAGDTEAFF | TGTGCCAGTAGTATAGGATCGGCAGGGGACACTGAAGCTTTCTTT
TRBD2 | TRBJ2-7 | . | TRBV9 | CASSAITSGGEQYF | TGTGCCAGCAGCGCAATAACTAGCGGGGGAGAGCAGTACTTC
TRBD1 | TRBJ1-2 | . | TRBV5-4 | CASSLVTGGGTGYTF | TGTGCCAGCAGCTTGGTGACAGGGGGCGGGACGGGCTACACCTTC
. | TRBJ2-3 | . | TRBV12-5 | CASGLINRIASTDTQYF | TGTGCTAGTGGTCTAATTAACAGGATTGCTAGCACAGATACGCAGTATTTT
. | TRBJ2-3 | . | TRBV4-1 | CASSQPGRRDTQYF | TGCGCCAGCAGCCAACCGGGGAGGAGAGATACGCAGTATTTT
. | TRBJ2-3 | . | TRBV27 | CASSHKSTDTQYF | TGTGCCAGCAGTCATAAAAGCACAGATACGCAGTATTTT
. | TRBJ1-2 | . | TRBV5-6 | CASSPGWSSDGYTF | TGTGCCAGCAGCCCAGGGTGGTCTTCTGATGGCTACACCTTC
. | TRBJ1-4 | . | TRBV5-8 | CASSLGSGGLANEKLFF | TGTGCCAGCAGCTTGGGTTCTGGGGGCCTGGCTAATGAAAAACTGTTTTTT
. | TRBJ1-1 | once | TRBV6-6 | CASSAPVGLIITEAFF | TGTGCCAGCAGCGCCCCAGTGGGCTTAATAATCACTGAAGCTTTCTTT
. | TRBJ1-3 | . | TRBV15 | CATSRLRQGMDTIYF | TGTGCCACCAGCAGATTACGTCAGGGTATGGACACCATATATTTT
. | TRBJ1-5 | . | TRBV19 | CATSSGNQPQHF | TGTGCCACCAGTTCCGGCAATCAGCCCCAGCATTTT
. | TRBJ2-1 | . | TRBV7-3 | CASSRSGNGANEQFF | TGTGCCAGCAGCCGAAGCGGTAATGGGGCCAATGAGCAGTTCTTC
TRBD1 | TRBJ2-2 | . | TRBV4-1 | CASTQGWDTGELFF | TGCGCCAGCACACAGGGGTGGGACACCGGGGAGCTGTTTTTT
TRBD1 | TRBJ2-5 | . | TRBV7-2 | CASSVSTGGETQYF | TGTGCCAGCAGCGTCAGTACAGGGGGGGAGACCCAGTACTTC
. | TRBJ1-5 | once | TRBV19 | CASTGSGGNQPQHF | TGTGCCAGTACCGGTTCAGGGGGCAATCAGCCCCAGCATTTT
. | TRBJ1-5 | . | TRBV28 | CATSYSNQPQHF | TGTGCCACCAGCTATAGCAATCAGCCCCAGCATTTT
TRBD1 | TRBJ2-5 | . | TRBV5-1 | CASSSGQGWETQYF | TGCGCCAGCAGCTCGGGACAGGGGTGGGAGACCCAGTACTTC
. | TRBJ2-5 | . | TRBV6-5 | CASRGPGGDSGTQYF | TGTGCCAGCAGAGGTCCAGGGGGGGATAGCGGGACCCAGTACTTC
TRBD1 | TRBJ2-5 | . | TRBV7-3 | CASSTGTGGETQYF | TGTGCCAGCAGCACCGGGACAGGGGGAGAGACCCAGTACTTC
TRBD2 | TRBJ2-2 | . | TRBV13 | CASRHRAGNTGELFF | TGTGCCAGCAGACATCGAGCGGGAAACACCGGGGAGCTGTTTTTT
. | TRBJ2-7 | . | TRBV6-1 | CATLRAEQYF | TGTGCCACCTTGAGGGCTGAGCAGTACTTC
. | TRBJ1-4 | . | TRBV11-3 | CASSRVENNEKLFF | TGTGCCAGCAGCCGGGTAGAGAATAATGAAAAACTGTTTTTT
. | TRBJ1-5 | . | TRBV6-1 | CASRRDGTSNQPQHF | TGTGCCAGCAGAAGAGACGGTACGAGCAATCAGCCCCAGCATTTT
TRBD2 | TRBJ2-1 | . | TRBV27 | CASSFRGGTYNEQFF | TGTGCCAGCAGTTTTCGGGGGGGGACCTACAATGAGCAGTTCTTC
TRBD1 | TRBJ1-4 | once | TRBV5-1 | CASSLTGQGRSRPGPNEKLFF | TGCGCCAGCAGCTTGACGGGACAGGGACGGTCGAGACCCGGCCCTAATGAAAAACTGTTTTTT
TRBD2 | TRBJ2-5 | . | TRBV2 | CASTGEGKTQYF | TGTGCCAGCACGGGGGAGGGAAAGACCCAGTACTTC
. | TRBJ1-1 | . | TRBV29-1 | CSVRRGGTEAFF | TGCAGCGTAAGAAGAGGGGGCACTGAAGCTTTCTTT
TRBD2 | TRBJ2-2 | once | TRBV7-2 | CASSLILAGGGTGELFF | TGTGCCAGCAGCTTAATACTAGCGGGAGGCGGCACCGGGGAGCTGTTTTTT
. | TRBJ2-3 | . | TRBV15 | CATSRSETDTQYF | TGTGCCACCAGCAGATCAGAGACAGATACGCAGTATTTT
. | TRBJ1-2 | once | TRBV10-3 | CAITPTANYGYTF | TGTGCCATCACTCCGACAGCCAACTATGGCTACACCTTC
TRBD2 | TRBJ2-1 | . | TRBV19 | CASTESSGSSYNEQFF | TGTGCCAGTACCGAATCTAGCGGAAGCTCCTACAATGAGCAGTTCTTC
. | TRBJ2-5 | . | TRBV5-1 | CASSLLETQYF | TGCGCCAGCAGCTTACTAGAGACCCAGTACTTC
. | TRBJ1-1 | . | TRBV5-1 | CASSLVGTRNTEAFF | TGCGCCAGCAGCTTGGTGGGCACCAGAAACACTGAAGCTTTCTTT
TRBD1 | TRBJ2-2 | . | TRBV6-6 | CASSYSGQGNTGELFF | TGTGCCAGCAGTTACTCCGGACAGGGGAACACCGGGGAGCTGTTTTTT
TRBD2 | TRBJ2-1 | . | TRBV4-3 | CASSQELLAGVGYNEQFF | TGCGCCAGCAGCCAAGAATTACTAGCGGGAGTAGGCTACAATGAGCAGTTCTTC
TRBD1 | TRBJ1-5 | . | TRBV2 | CASSAELTGNSMDGNQPQHF | TGTGCCAGCAGTGCAGAACTGACAGGGAACTCGATGGACGGCAATCAGCCCCAGCATTTT
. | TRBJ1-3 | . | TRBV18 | CASSPGAPGNTIYF | TGTGCCAGCTCACCAGGCGCGCCTGGAAACACCATATATTTT
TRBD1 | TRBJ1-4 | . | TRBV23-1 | CASSPPLDRGNEKLFF | TGCGCCAGCAGTCCCCCCTTGGACAGGGGCAATGAAAAACTGTTTTTT
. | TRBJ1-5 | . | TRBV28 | CASRPTAGSNQPQHF | TGTGCCAGCAGGCCGACGGCGGGGAGCAATCAGCCCCAGCATTTT